One and the same sample provided the 28 T cell receptor beta chains below, sequenced in a study of blood T cell repertoires in COVID-19. Profiling relied on immunoSEQ multiplex PCR, and the TCRdb table lists in-frame clones only, not all of them. The data contain around 68,000 clones, around nine tenths of them singletons. Source material: peripheral blood. The receptors derive from a man in his forties or fifties with active COVID-19.

The chain is built from TRBV7-9 and TRBJ1-4, with a weak D call TRBD1 (5 bases). CDR1 and CDR2 from the germline V gene are SEHNR and FQNEAQ (reference sequence). The CDR3 runs to 16 residues. Trimming took off 2 bases at V and 2 bases at J, with 12 bases between the two ends. CDR3 sequence reads: CASSLSQGPTNEKLFF. Written as DNA, the CDR3 is TGTGCCAGCAGCTTATCTCAGGGCCCTACTAATGAAAAACTGTTTTTT.

The chain couples TRBV7-9 to TRBJ1-2, with D perhaps TRBD1 (6 bases). This CDR3 is 13 amino acids long. Germline CDR1 reads SEHNR; CDR2 reads FQNEAQ (reference sequence). V was cut by 4 bases and J by 8 bases, with 14 bases left in between. Here the CDR3 reads CASSYGQSMGYTF. The CDR3 DNA reads TGTGCCAGCAGCTACGGACAGTCTATGGGCTACACCTTC.

This rearrangement joins TRBV19 to TRBJ2-3, with 11 nucleotides matching TRBD2. This CDR3 has 16 amino acids. J was trimmed by 1 base and V by 6 bases; bases with no gene match: 6. CDR1 is LNHDA and CDR2 is SQIVND in the germline V gene (reference sequence). The DNA of the CDR3 is TGTGCCAGTAGGCGCCCGACTAGCGGGGGCACAGATACGCAGTATTTT. Its translation is CASRRPTSGGTDTQYF.

CDR3 nucleotides: TGTGCCAGCTCGCTACAAGAGACCCAGTACTTC. Residues: CASSLQETQYF. The V and J genes are TRBV18 and TRBJ2-5; unclear D gene. This CDR3 is 11 amino acids long. The V end lost 6 bases, the J end lost 2 bases, and 4 bases lay between the germline ends. Per the germline V gene, CDR1 is KGHSH and CDR2 is LQKENI.

The chain recombines TRBV28 with TRBJ2-3, with 7 bases matching TRBD1. The CDR3 sequence is 14 residues long. Germline V gene data show CDR1 as MDHEN and CDR2 as SYDVKM. The trim removed 5 bases at V and 6 bases at J, leaving 8 bases unmatched. The CDR3 nucleotides are TGTGCCAGCAGTCTTCCGGGACAGCAGGATACGCAGTATTTT. Translating gives CASSLPGQQDTQYF.

The V and J genes are TRBV2 and TRBJ2-1; 10 nucleotides line up with TRBD1. V was clipped by 4 bases and J by 9 bases; unmatched bases: 3. The length of the CDR3 is 13 residues. Germline V gene data show CDR1 as SNHLY and CDR2 as FYNNEI. CDR3 sequence (DNA): TGTGCCAGCAGTGGGACAGGGGGAATTGAGCAGTTCTTC. Its protein is CASSGTGGIEQFF.

The genes are TRBV7-3 and TRBJ1-5, with a possible D match to TRBD1 (6 bases). The CDR3 is 16 amino acids. V was shortened by 4 bases and J by 5 bases, with 18 bases between the two germline ends. Germline V lookup: CDR1 SGHTA, CDR2 FQGTGA. In DNA form, the CDR3 reads TGTGCCAGCAGCTCGGCCCCCTCAGGGGCAGATCAGCCCCAGCATTTT. It translates to CASSSAPSGADQPQHF.

The chain links TRBV5-3 to TRBJ1-4; possible D gene TRBD1, 5 bases. TRBV5-3 is an open reading frame, and its role is uncertain. CDR3 size: 15 residues. V was clipped by 0 bases and J by 6 bases, with 12 bases between them. CDR3 bases: TGTGCCAGAAGCTTGGGCGGACACCAAGATGAAAAACTGTTTTTT. Encoded protein: CARSLGGHQDEKLFF.

The chain uses TRBV12-3 or TRBV12-4 and TRBJ2-7; 8 nucleotides agree with TRBD1. This CDR3 region has 12 residues. Germline trimming cut 6 bases from V and 6 bases from J; bases unmatched to any gene: 4. The chain's CDR3 is CASSTTGVEQYF. The CDR3, as DNA: TGTGCCAGCAGCACGACAGGGGTCGAGCAGTACTTC.

The count of this clone is one. The rearrangement joins TRBV12-3 or TRBV12-4 to TRBJ1-1; D is unclear. V shed 0 bases and J shed 9 bases, with 8 bases lying between them. The CDR3 extends over 12 amino acids. The CDR3 nucleotides are TGTGCCAGCAGTTTAGCGTGGGCCCAAGCTTTCTTT. This translates into CASSLAWAQAFF.

The chain joins TRBV24-1 to TRBJ2-1, with 7 bases that match TRBD2. Germline CDR1 is KGHDR and CDR2 is SFDVKD. The CDR3 consists of 19 residues. J lost 0 bases, V lost 1 base, and 11 bases had no gene match. DNA for the CDR3: TGTGCCACCAGTGATTTACGGGCCCGAGCGGGGAGCTCCTACAATGAGCAGTTCTTC. Encoded protein: CATSDLRARAGSSYNEQFF.

V and J are TRBV27 and TRBJ2-3; D might be TRBD2 (5 bases). Trimming removed 7 bases from V and 2 bases from J, with 13 bases in between. CDR1 and CDR2 from the germline V gene are MNHEY and SMNVEV (reference sequence). CDR3 size: 14 residues. The CDR3 here is CASTSGLYTDTQYF. The CDR3 region has the DNA TGTGCCAGCACTTCCGGACTTTACACAGATACGCAGTATTTT.

The chain employs TRBV2 and TRBJ2-7; 10 nucleotides line up with TRBD1. The length of the CDR3 is 14 residues. CDR1 and CDR2 from the germline V gene are SNHLY and FYNNEI. Germline trimming cut 7 bases from V and 3 bases from J; bases unmatched to any gene: 6. The chain's CDR3 is CASTRTGGSYEQYF. DNA of the CDR3: TGTGCCAGCACAAGGACAGGGGGAAGCTACGAGCAGTACTTC.

The chain couples TRBV5-4 to TRBJ2-1; TRBD2 agrees at 7 bases. After removal of 4 bases from V and 3 bases from J, the junction contained 4 bases not matched to a gene. CDR3 size: 14 residues. Germline-derived CDR1 and CDR2 are SGHNT and YYREEE (reference sequence). The CDR3, as DNA: TGTGCCAGCAGCACCCGGGACTACTACAATGAGCAGTTCTTC. Translated: CASSTRDYYNEQFF.

The chain has TRBV5-1 and TRBJ2-7; 11 bases are a match to TRBD2. The germline V gene encodes CDR1 SGHRS and CDR2 YFSETQ. The J segment lost 5 bases and the V segment lost 4 bases, leaving 11 bases of the junction unmatched. The length of the CDR3 is 16 residues. The CDR3 DNA follows: TGCGCCAGCAGCCTCGTAGGGCTAGCGGGAGGAAACGAGCAGTACTTC. As protein: CASSLVGLAGGNEQYF.

The chain links TRBV5-4 to TRBJ1-6; TRBD1 aligns across 9 bases. The CDR3 contains 15 residues. Germline lookup yields CDR1 SGHNT and CDR2 YYREEE (reference sequence). J gave up 10 bases and V 0 bases, and 5 bases lay outside the gene matches. CDR3 sequence (DNA): TGTGCCAGCAGCTTGGACAGGGGGCTACGATCACCCCTCCACTTT. It is translated as CASSLDRGLRSPLHF.

The rearrangement links TRBV11-3 to TRBJ2-1; 10 bases line up with TRBD1. This CDR3 spans 15 amino acids. The junction had 5 bases not matched to a gene; V was cut back by 4 bases and J by 5 bases. Looked up from germline, CDR1 is SGHNT and CDR2 is YENEEA. CDR3 bases: TGTGCCAGCAGCTCCGGACAGGGGGGCCACAATGAGCAGTTCTTC. Residues: CASSSGQGGHNEQFF.

This clone was seen a few times. V gene TRBV4-3 combines with J gene TRBJ1-6; 12 bases are a match to TRBD1. The CDR3 is made up of 16 amino acids. CDR1 and CDR2 (germline): LGHNA, YSLEER. Losses at the gene ends were 2 bases for V and 17 bases for J; bases not matched to a gene: 13. In DNA form, the CDR3 reads TGCGCCAGCAGCCAATCCGCCGGGACAGGGGGCTTACCAGTCCACTTT. This encodes CASSQSAGTGGLPVHF.

CDR3 nucleotides: TGTGCCAGCAGTTTGAGTCCAGGCAGACCCTATGGCTACACCTTC. This translates into CASSLSPGRPYGYTF. The chain joins TRBV28 to TRBJ1-2; no clear D. Per the germline V gene, CDR1 is MDHEN and CDR2 is SYDVKM. Trimming shortened V by 3 bases and J by 4 bases, and 15 bases separated the two germline ends. The CDR3 contains 15 residues.

This clone was detected only a few times. The chain has TRBV7-9 and TRBJ2-7; a weak D match, TRBD2 (5 bases). CDR1 is SEHNR, CDR2 FQNEAQ, per germline (reference sequence). CDR3 size: 12 residues. Trimming took 5 bases from V and 5 from J, leaving 10 bases between them. In DNA form, the CDR3 reads TGTGCCAGCAGCCCTACGAGGGACGAGCAGTACTTC. This translates into CASSPTRDEQYF. Combining the CDR3 with reference TRBV7-9 and TRBJ2-7 gives the whole variable domain DTGVSQNPRHKITKRGQNVTFRCDPISEHNRLYWYRQTLGQGPEFLTYFQNEAQLEKSRLLSDRFSAERPKGSFSTLEIQRTEQGDSAMYLCASSPTRDEQYFGPGTRLTVT.

A single count supports this clone. This chain uses TRBV19 with TRBJ1-2; weak D call: TRBD1 (5 bases). CDR3 length: 15 amino acids. Trimming took 3 bases from V and 4 from J, leaving 15 bases between them. CDR1 is LNHDA, CDR2 SQIVND, per germline (reference sequence). The CDR3 here is CASSIRGIDIYGYTF. The CDR3 DNA reads TGTGCCAGTAGTATTAGGGGAATAGACATCTATGGCTACACCTTC.

The chain joins TRBV28 to TRBJ1-5; no firm D call. Germline lookup yields CDR1 MDHEN and CDR2 SYDVKM. Trimming removed 1 base from V and 6 bases from J, with 13 bases in between. The CDR3 has 15 residues. CDR3 nucleotides: TGTGCCAGCAGTTTATCGCCTCCAGGAGGTCAGCCCCAGCATTTT. It codes for CASSLSPPGGQPQHF.

The gene calls are TRBV9 and TRBJ2-2, with D perhaps matching TRBD2 (5 bases). The V end lost 4 bases, the J end lost 7 bases, and 14 bases lay between the germline ends. This CDR3 contains 14 residues. From germline, CDR1 is SGDLS and CDR2 YYNGEE. CDR3: CASSPSLPNGELFF. CDR3 DNA: TGTGCCAGCAGCCCTAGCCTTCCCAACGGGGAGCTGTTTTTT.

This chain links TRBV7-9 with TRBJ1-4; D is undetermined. Germline V gene sequence: CDR1 SEHNR, CDR2 FQNEAQ (reference sequence). The CDR3 length is 12 residues. Trimming removed 5 bases from V and 8 bases from J, with 9 bases in between. The chain's CDR3 is CASSRRGEKLFF. CDR3 DNA sequence: TGTGCCAGCAGCCGGAGAGGCGAAAAACTGTTTTTT.

CDR3 sequence reads: CASRTGNSYEQYF. The CDR3 DNA sequence: TGTGCCAGCAGGACAGGGAACTCCTACGAGCAGTACTTC. The chain links TRBV5-6 to TRBJ2-7, with 7 bases matching TRBD1. Germline V CDR1 and CDR2: SGHDT, YYEEEE. Unmatched junction bases numbered 2, after V lost 5 bases and J lost 0 bases. This CDR3 region has 13 residues.

The chain is built from TRBV27 and TRBJ2-2; possible D gene TRBD1, 6 bases. With 2 bases removed from V and 5 bases from J, the gap between germline ends came to 9 bases. The CDR3 sequence is 14 residues long. The V gene's germline CDR1 is MNHEY and CDR2 SMNVEV (reference sequence). CDR3 in amino acids: CASSLNRATGELFF. The DNA of the CDR3 is TGTGCCAGCAGTTTAAACAGGGCAACCGGGGAGCTGTTTTTT.

The chain couples TRBV3-1 (or the pseudogene TRBV3-2) to TRBJ1-6; no clear D gene. CDR3 length: 12 amino acids. Germline V gene sequence: CDR1 LGHDT, CDR2 YNNKEL (reference sequence). The V end was cut by 4 bases, the J end by 7 bases, with 5 bases between. The CDR3 DNA reads TGTGCCAGCAGCCTCAGAAATTCACCCCTCCACTTT. This translates into CASSLRNSPLHF.

The chain has TRBV5-5 and TRBJ1-5; perhaps TRBD1 as D (6 bases). CDR1 is SGHKS and CDR2 is YYEKEE in the germline V gene (reference sequence). Trimming removed 0 bases at V and 4 bases at J, with 14 bases between. The CDR3 consists of 16 residues. The CDR3 protein is CASSLGGGHFNQPQHF. CDR3 coding DNA: TGTGCCAGCAGCTTGGGGGGGGGACATTTTAATCAGCCCCAGCATTTT.